This is a list of T cell receptor beta chains from one sample in a study of cytomegalovirus exposure and HLA in healthy donors. Repertoires were generated with immunoSEQ multiplex PCR, while TCRdb's copy carries only in-frame clones and drops some. The data contain approximately 270,000 clones, almost 90% of them singletons. The sequenced sample was PBMCs. The source is a woman aged 18-29 years in good health and CMV-seronegative. Each CDR3 is given with its conserved first and last residue. The order of the fields is clone size, J gene, D gene, V gene, CDR3 protein, CDR3 DNA. A D gene is named only where the DNA matches it firmly. Clone sizes are given selectively: once, few, many, or a class where the clone is expanded.

clone size: once; J gene: TRBJ1-1; D gene: -; V gene: TRBV5-1; CDR3 protein: CASSLGQDVTEAFF; CDR3 DNA: TGCGCCAGCAGCTTGGGGCAGGATGTCACTGAAGCTTTCTTT
clone size: -; J gene: TRBJ1-4; D gene: -; V gene: TRBV5-1; CDR3 protein: CASSLRGINEKLFF; CDR3 DNA: TGCGCCAGCAGCTTGCGGGGGATTAATGAAAAACTGTTTTTT
clone size: -; J gene: TRBJ2-1; D gene: TRBD2; V gene: TRBV11-2; CDR3 protein: CASSSAGGAGNEQFF; CDR3 DNA: TGTGCCAGCAGCTCCGCCGGGGGGGCCGGGAATGAGCAGTTCTTC
clone size: -; J gene: TRBJ2-1; D gene: TRBD1; V gene: TRBV2; CDR3 protein: CASSEGKQGIPDNEQFF; CDR3 DNA: TGTGCCAGCAGTGAGGGAAAACAGGGGATTCCCGACAATGAGCAGTTCTTC
clone size: -; J gene: TRBJ1-3; D gene: -; V gene: TRBV6-4; CDR3 protein: CASRLTGTHSGNTIYF; CDR3 DNA: TGTGCCAGCAGACTTACCGGGACACACTCTGGAAACACCATATATTTT
clone size: -; J gene: TRBJ2-5; D gene: TRBD2; V gene: TRBV27; CDR3 protein: CASSLTLADQETQYF; CDR3 DNA: TGTGCCAGCAGTTTAACGCTAGCGGACCAAGAGACCCAGTACTTC
clone size: -; J gene: TRBJ2-2; D gene: TRBD2; V gene: TRBV30; CDR3 protein: CAWTPPLADTGELFF; CDR3 DNA: TGTGCCTGGACCCCCCCCCTAGCGGATACCGGGGAGCTGTTTTTT
clone size: -; J gene: TRBJ1-6; D gene: TRBD1; V gene: TRBV5-4; CDR3 protein: CASSLSGTGFSPLHF; CDR3 DNA: TGTGCCAGCAGCTTGTCCGGGACAGGGTTTTCACCCCTCCACTTT
clone size: -; J gene: TRBJ1-1; D gene: TRBD1; V gene: TRBV4-3; CDR3 protein: CASSPRQGSNTEAFF; CDR3 DNA: TGCGCCAGCAGCCCGCGACAGGGGAGTAACACTGAAGCTTTCTTT
clone size: once; J gene: TRBJ1-2; D gene: TRBD1; V gene: TRBV28; CDR3 protein: CASSHDRGGGYTF; CDR3 DNA: TGTGCCAGCAGTCACGACAGGGGTGGTGGCTACACCTTC
clone size: -; J gene: TRBJ2-1; D gene: TRBD2; V gene: TRBV27; CDR3 protein: CASSLYGGAYNEQFF; CDR3 DNA: TGTGCCAGCAGTCTTTACGGGGGGGCATACAATGAGCAGTTCTTC
clone size: few; J gene: TRBJ2-5; D gene: -; V gene: TRBV10-1; CDR3 protein: CASSLDRRQTQYF; CDR3 DNA: TGCGCCAGCAGTCTAGACCGAAGGCAGACCCAGTACTTC